This T cell receptor (beta chain) originates from a study of regulatory T cells in long-lasting Graves disease. Study results and caveats: Having few samples may have compromised the accuracy.

The table lists this clonotype with many counts. Its antigen is as yet unknown. Between the trimmed V and J ends, which lost 8 bases and 1 base, there was a span of 13 bases. Germline V lookup: CDR1 KGHSH, CDR2 LQKENI. The length of the CDR3 is 14 residues. Time point denoted: newly diagnosed GD, antithyroid drugs for less than 3 months. There was RNA extracted from PBMCs, and the TCR library was made from it. Through Arm-PCR of CDR3 regions and iRepertoire HTBI primers, TCR beta libraries were built. TCRdb reanalysed the multiplex PCR reads using MiXCR and keeps one entry per CDR3 protein. The sample gives about 440,000 distinct CDR3 sequences, about a sixth of which show up once; about 10% is in the top ten. The same data also went into a second study, on T cells in Graves' hyperthyroidism and ophthalmopathy.

The receptor's source is a woman aged 25 to 39 with Graves disease. The chain carries TRBV18 and TRBJ2-3; perhaps TRBD2 as D (6 bases). The input for sequencing was peripheral blood mononuclear cells (PBMCs), taken at new diagnosis, from a patient treated with antithyroid drugs. The CDR3 nucleotides read TGTGCCAGCAGCCCTGGGACTGGCACAGATACGCAGTATTTT. Residues: CASSPGTGTDTQYF.